The 14 T cell receptor beta chains below come from one sample, sequenced in a study of blood T cell repertoires in COVID-19. TCRdb keeps only in-frame clones here, not all; method: immunoSEQ multiplex PCR. The sample has fewer than 350,000 clones; approximately 86% are singletons. Material: peripheral blood. All receptors come from a man aged 35 to 55 with active or convalescent COVID-19.

The chain joins TRBV11-3 to TRBJ2-3, with TRBD2 identical over 10 bases. The CDR3 is 15 amino acids. Germline V gene sequence: CDR1 SGHNT, CDR2 YENEEA. V shed 4 bases and J 6 bases; nucleotides not matched to a gene: 7. Here the CDR3 reads CASSSASGRVDTQYF. The CDR3 DNA reads TGTGCCAGCAGCTCGGCTAGCGGGAGAGTGGATACGCAGTATTTT.

This clone appeared a single time. The CDR3 nucleotides are TGTGCCAGCAGCCGAGCTTCCGGGTCCTGTCTCTATAGCAATCAGCCCCAGCATTTT. It specifies CASSRASGSCLYSNQPQHF. The chain is built from TRBV3-1 (or the pseudogene TRBV3-2) and TRBJ1-5, with D hard to call. CDR1 is LGHDT and CDR2 is YNNKEL in the germline V gene (reference sequence). Between the trimmed V and J ends, which lost 4 bases and 0 bases, there was a span of 22 bases. This CDR3 contains 19 residues.

This chain links TRBV7-2 with TRBJ2-1, with 9 positions matching TRBD2. Germline values: CDR1 SGHTA, CDR2 FQGNSA. The CDR3 length is 12 residues. The J segment lost 10 bases and the V segment lost 5 bases, leaving 3 bases of the junction unmatched. This CDR3 reads CASSPGLAEQFF. The CDR3 coding sequence is TGTGCCAGCAGCCCCGGACTAGCGGAGCAGTTCTTC.

The genes are TRBV7-6 and TRBJ2-5; TRBD1 aligns across 7 bases. V was pared by 2 bases and J by 5 bases, with 8 bases of the junction left unmatched. Germline V gene data show CDR1 as SGHVS and CDR2 as FNYEAQ. The CDR3 sequence is 15 residues long. The CDR3 loop reads CASSLTRGRGETQYF. The CDR3 DNA reads as TGTGCCAGCAGCTTAACAAGGGGGCGCGGCGAGACCCAGTACTTC.

The CDR3 region is CAIREGSGELFF. The DNA of the CDR3 is TGTGCCATCAGGGAGGGGAGCGGGGAGCTGTTTTTT. The rearrangement links TRBV10-3 to TRBJ2-2; weak D call: TRBD2 (6 bases). Looked up from germline, CDR1 is ENHRY and CDR2 is SYGVKD. V was pared by 6 bases and J by 7 bases, with 9 bases between. The CDR3 loop spans 12 amino acids.

This clone was recorded only once. The chain couples TRBV11-2 to TRBJ2-7; TRBD1 agrees at 8 bases. With V trimmed by 4 bases and J by 4 bases, 9 bases remained unmatched. CDR1 is SGHAT, CDR2 FQNNGV, per germline. This CDR3 is built from 15 residues. The CDR3 here is CASSSSGGDLYEQYF. The DNA for the CDR3 is TGTGCCAGCAGCTCATCAGGGGGCGACCTATACGAGCAGTACTTC.

This chain connects TRBV2 to TRBJ1-3, with 8 bases aligning to TRBD1. Germline V CDR1 and CDR2: SNHLY, FYNNEI. The CDR3 is 14 residues long. Germline trimming cut 5 bases from V and 4 bases from J; bases unmatched to any gene: 4. Here the CDR3 reads CASSTRTGGNTIYF. The CDR3 DNA reads as TGTGCCAGCAGTACGAGGACAGGGGGAAACACCATATATTTT.

The chain uses TRBV14 and TRBJ2-2; D is possibly TRBD1 (5 bases). Per germline, CDR1 SGHDN and CDR2 FVKESK. Trimming shortened V by 1 base and J by 7 bases, and 7 bases separated the two germline ends. CDR3 length: 13 amino acids. This chain's CDR3 is CASSQGGLGELFF. The CDR3 nucleotides read TGTGCCAGCAGCCAAGGGGGCCTCGGGGAGCTGTTTTTT.

This rearrangement joins TRBV6-5 to TRBJ2-3; the match to TRBD2 covers 7 bases. The germline V gene has CDR1 MNHEY and CDR2 SVGAGI. This CDR3 has 14 amino acids. V lost 5 bases and J lost 3; bases outside the gene matches: 5. As DNA, the CDR3 is TGTGCCAGCAGTAAATGGGAGGGGACAGATACGCAGTATTTT. Its translation is CASSKWEGTDTQYF.

This clone was observed a single time. This chain connects TRBV5-5 to TRBJ1-4; 9 bases line up with TRBD1. The trim removed 3 bases at V and 5 bases at J, leaving 5 bases unmatched. Looked up from germline, CDR1 is SGHKS and CDR2 is YYEKEE (reference sequence). This CDR3 has 15 amino acids. The CDR3 loop reads CASSWGTGPNEKLFF. CDR3 sequence (DNA): TGTGCCAGCAGCTGGGGGACAGGGCCCAATGAAAAACTGTTTTTT.

The chain uses TRBV5-1 and TRBJ1-2; the D gene is possibly TRBD1 (6 bases). Germline CDR1 reads SGHRS; CDR2 reads YFSETQ. V was clipped by 4 bases and J by 5 bases, with 9 bases between them. The CDR3 length is 12 residues. CDR3 region: CASSPGEYGYTF. The CDR3 nucleotides read TGCGCCAGCAGCCCAGGGGAGTATGGCTACACCTTC.

The CDR3 region has the DNA TGTGCCAGCAGTTTCGTGGACAGGGCGAACACCGGGGAGCTGTTTTTT. This translates into CASSFVDRANTGELFF. The chain links TRBV28 to TRBJ2-2, with 8 positions matching TRBD1. The CDR3 sequence is 16 residues long. V was clipped by 3 bases and J by 0 bases; unmatched bases: 3. Germline V gene lookup returns CDR1 MDHEN and CDR2 SYDVKM.

This clone was found a few times. This rearrangement joins TRBV20-1 to TRBJ1-2; D ambiguous. CDR3 size: 11 residues. In germline, CDR1 is DFQATT, CDR2 SNEGSKA (reference sequence). Trimming took 1 base from V and 8 from J, leaving 8 bases between them. The CDR3 DNA follows: TGCAGTGCTAGAGCGGGAGGAGGCTACACCTTC. It encodes CSARAGGGYTF.

This clone was seen once. The rearrangement links TRBV7-9 to TRBJ1-1, with 9 bases aligning to TRBD1. Per germline, CDR1 SEHNR and CDR2 FQNEAQ (reference sequence). V was clipped by 1 base and J by 6 bases; unmatched bases: 3. CDR3 length equals 14 residues. The CDR3 sequence: CASSLVDRGSEAFF. The CDR3 DNA is TGTGCCAGCAGCTTAGTGGACAGGGGCTCTGAAGCTTTCTTT.